This TCR beta chain was captured in a study of control samples from healthy donors and cancer patients (dated by TCRdb to between 2020 and 2021). CDR1 and CDR2 (LNHDA, SQIVND) derive from the germline V gene (reference sequence). The V end loses 9 bases and the J end loses 9 bases, and a stretch of 13 bases separates them. There are 11 amino acids in the CDR3, from cysteine to phenylalanine inclusive. Of the read, only the CDR3 DNA is kept; its 33 bases are in frame from base 1. Libraries were built with the immunoSEQ multiplex PCR assay. This is the immuneACCESS table as TCRdb keeps it, with only in-frame sequences that have V and J called. A part of the clones is gone; compared with another copy, unresolved V genes explain less than half, and the rest is unexplained. In this sample the table shows 150,000 to 200,000 clones, around 90% of which occur a single time. 12% of the sample comes from the top ten.

On this clone: Its specific antigen is unknown. The input lacks base qualities; no much larger clone sits a single base away.

The sequence was collected from a young man in good health. Specimen: blood. The chain was built from TRBV19 and TRBJ2-3; the D gene cannot be named for sure. The DNA sequence is given as TGTGCCAGCCAACGTACGGGCACGCAGTATTTT. The resulting protein is CASQRTGTQYF.